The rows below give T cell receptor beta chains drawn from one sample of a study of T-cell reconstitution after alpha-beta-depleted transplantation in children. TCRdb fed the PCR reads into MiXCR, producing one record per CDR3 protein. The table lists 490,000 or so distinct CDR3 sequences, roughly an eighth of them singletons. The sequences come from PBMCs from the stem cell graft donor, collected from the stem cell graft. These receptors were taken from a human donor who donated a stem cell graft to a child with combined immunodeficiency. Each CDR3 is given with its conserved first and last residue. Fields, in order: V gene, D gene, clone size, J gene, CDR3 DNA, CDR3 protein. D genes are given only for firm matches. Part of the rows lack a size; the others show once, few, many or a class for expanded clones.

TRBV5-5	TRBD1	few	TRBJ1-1	TGTGCCAGCAGCTCCCGGACAGGGGGCTTGAACACTGAAGCTTTCTTT	CASSSRTGGLNTEAFF
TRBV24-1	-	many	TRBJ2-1	TGTGCCACCAGTGACCAACTCAGGCACGAGCAGTTCTTC	CATSDQLRHEQFF
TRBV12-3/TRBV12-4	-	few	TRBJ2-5	TGTGCCAGCAGTCGCAATAATCCTTTTCAAGAGACCCAGTACTTC	CASSRNNPFQETQYF
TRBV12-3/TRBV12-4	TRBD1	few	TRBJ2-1	TGTGCCAGCATCCCGAGGGACAGGGAAAACCATGAGCAGTTCTTC	CASIPRDRENHEQFF
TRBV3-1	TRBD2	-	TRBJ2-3	TGTGCCAGCAGCCTATACGGGGGGGCCGTAGATACGCAGTATTTT	CASSLYGGAVDTQYF
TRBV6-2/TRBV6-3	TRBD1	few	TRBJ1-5	TGTGCCAAGATCTTAGGGGGCGGTCAGCCCCAGCATTTT	CAKILGGGQPQHF
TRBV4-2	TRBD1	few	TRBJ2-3	TGTGCCAGCAGCCCGGCACAGGGGACCACAGATACGCAGTATTTT	CASSPAQGTTDTQYF
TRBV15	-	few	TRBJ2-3	TGTGCCACCAGCAGGGAGGGAATAGGTACGCAGTATTTT	CATSREGIGTQYF
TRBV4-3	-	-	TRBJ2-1	TGCGCCAGCAGCCAAGAGCCTATCTACAATGAGCAGTTCTTC	CASSQEPIYNEQFF
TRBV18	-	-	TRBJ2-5	TGTGCCAGCTCACCGTCCTCCCCCCAAGAGACCCAGTACTTC	CASSPSSPQETQYF
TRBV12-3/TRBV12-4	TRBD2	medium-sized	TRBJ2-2	TGTGCCAGCAGTAAGGGACTAGCACTGAACACCGGGGAGCTGTTTTTT	CASSKGLALNTGELFF